The clone carrying this TCR beta chain was counted ten times or more. What it recognizes is unknown. The CDR3 sequence is 16 residues long. V was shortened by 1 base and J by 3 bases, with 13 bases between the two germline ends. Germline lookup yields CDR1 SGHRS and CDR2 YFSETQ. This entry comes from a study of T cells after yellow fever vaccination. Study in general: The authors prepared low-cell-number fractions using SMART-Seq v4 Ultra Low Input. General study findings and limits: Repertoires obtained by FACS sorting could include abundant clonotypes that entered as contaminants from the bulk population.

TCRdb re-analysed the 5' RACE reads in MiXCR, keeping a single row per CDR3 protein. The table lists about 350,000 distinct CDR3 sequences, 7% to 10% of them singletons. The sequences come from PBMCs, collected approximately 47 days after the first yellow fever vaccination. The chain is built from TRBV5-1 and TRBJ1-4; possibly TRBD1 for D (6 bases). The receptor comes from a man younger than 35 who received the YFV17D yellow fever vaccine. CDR3 DNA sequence: TGCGCCAGCAGCTTGTTCGGCCAGGGGTCTAATGAAAAACTGTTTTTT. Translation gives CASSLFGQGSNEKLFF.